These 31 T cell receptor beta chains originate from one sample sequenced in a study of T cells in Graves' hyperthyroidism and ophthalmopathy. Amplification targeted TCR beta CDR3 regions from RNA transcripts. First-round RT-PCR of the TCR CDR3 relied on the HTBI primer set. TCRdb re-called the multiplex PCR reads through MiXCR, storing one row per CDR3 protein. Among approximately 690,000 distinct CDR3 sequences listed, approximately 15% were seen once. The sequenced sample was blood. These receptor sequences come from a woman in her fifties or sixties with Graves' ophthalmopathy.

The chain carries TRBV15 and TRBJ2-2, with D maybe TRBD1 (5 bases). Deletions cut 7 bases from V and 2 bases from J, with 11 bases between. CDR3 size: 14 residues. Germline V gene sequence: CDR1 LNHNV, CDR2 YYDKDF (reference sequence). The chain's CDR3 is CATTTGHNTGELFF. The DNA for the CDR3 is TGTGCCACCACGACCGGACATAACACCGGGGAGCTGTTTTTT.

The chain carries TRBV4-3 and TRBJ2-1; possible D gene TRBD2, 5 bases. There are 17 residues in the CDR3. Germline loops: CDR1 LGHNA, CDR2 YSLEER. V shed 0 bases and J shed 4 bases, with 16 bases lying between them. The CDR3 is CASSQDLTTGVYNEQFF. The CDR3 DNA is TGCGCCAGCAGCCAAGATCTAACCACCGGGGTGTACAATGAGCAGTTCTTC.

The CDR3 is CATSAQGGLTDTQYF. The DNA for the CDR3 is TGTGCCACCAGTGCTCAGGGGGGTCTCACAGATACGCAGTATTTT. The chain joins TRBV24-1 to TRBJ2-3; tentative D call: TRBD1 (7 bases). V was shortened by 5 bases and J by 2 bases, with 13 bases between the two germline ends. The CDR3 covers 15 residues. CDR1 is KGHDR and CDR2 is SFDVKD in the germline V gene.

The V call is TRBV9, the J call TRBJ2-7; TRBD2 is a possible D gene (5 bases). From germline, CDR1 is SGDLS and CDR2 YYNGEE. CDR3 length: 16 residues. V lost 1 base and J 3 bases, leaving 17 bases between the germline ends. CDR3 DNA: TGTGCCAGCAGCGTAACGGCGAGGGAAAGTCACTACGAGCAGTACTTC. Protein: CASSVTARESHYEQYF.

This clonotype was found a few times. The J gene is TRBJ1-6, the V gene TRBV2; D ambiguous. CDR3 size: 14 residues. Germline assignment: CDR1 SNHLY and CDR2 FYNNEI. Trimming removed 11 bases at V and 6 bases at J, with 17 bases between. The CDR3 nucleotides are TGTGCCGGGCGCCGGGAGAAAATTAATTCACCCCTCCACTTT. Translated, it gives CAGRREKINSPLHF.

As concerns this clonotype: A much larger clonotype is one base distant, so this may be a read error. The chain couples TRBV5-1 to TRBJ2-2; no reliable D call. Per the germline V gene, CDR1 is SGHRS and CDR2 is YFSETQ. The length of the CDR3 is 13 residues. The CDR3 here is CAGSLEFTGELFF. In DNA form, the CDR3 reads TGCGCCGGCAGCTTGGAGTTTACCGGGGAGCTGTTTTTT.

This clonotype was counted only a few times. V and J are TRBV2 and TRBJ1-2, with TRBD1 matching 7 bases. Looked up from germline, CDR1 is SNHLY and CDR2 is FYNNEI. The V segment lost 5 bases and the J segment 6 bases; nucleotides outside the gene matches: 3. The CDR3 covers 12 residues. The CDR3 DNA follows: TGTGCCAGCAGTCCAGGGGGACATGGCTACACCTTC. It specifies CASSPGGHGYTF.

This clonotype was seen ten or more times. The chain employs TRBV3-1 and TRBJ2-7; 8 bases are a match to TRBD2. V was pared by 1 base and J by 9 bases, with 8 bases of the junction left unmatched. There are 14 residues in the CDR3. Germline V lookup: CDR1 LGHDT, CDR2 YNNKEL (reference sequence). The CDR3 loop is CASSQGGLGVLQYF. The CDR3 DNA follows: TGTGCCAGCAGCCAAGGGGGACTAGGAGTCTTGCAGTACTTC.

The chain links TRBV29-1 to TRBJ2-2; possibly TRBD1 for D (6 bases). The CDR3 length is 15 residues. Trimming left V 4 bases short and J 2 bases short, with 14 bases between. In germline, CDR1 is SQVTM, CDR2 ANQGSEA. This CDR3 reads CSVGAGQTNTGELFF. Written as DNA, the CDR3 is TGCAGCGTTGGGGCTGGACAGACTAACACCGGGGAGCTGTTTTTT.

The sample holds many counts of this clonotype. The J gene is TRBJ2-3, the V gene TRBV27; 8 nucleotides line up with TRBD2. After removal of 3 bases from V and 5 bases from J, the junction contained 4 bases not matched to a gene. Germline CDR1 and CDR2: MNHEY and SMNVEV (reference sequence). This CDR3 comprises 14 residues. In DNA form, the CDR3 reads TGTGCCAGCAGTTTCGGAACTAGCGGAGATACGCAGTATTTT. This sequence encodes CASSFGTSGDTQYF.

This clonotype was counted many times. The rearrangement links TRBV30 to TRBJ2-1; 9 positions agree with TRBD2. After removal of 8 bases from V and 4 bases from J, the junction contained 12 bases not matched to a gene. This CDR3 has 15 residues. CDR1 is GTSNPN, CDR2 SVGIG, per germline (reference sequence). Here the CDR3 reads CALAGGLAGYNEQFF. The CDR3, as DNA: TGTGCCCTTGCCGGAGGGCTAGCGGGATACAATGAGCAGTTCTTC.

Many counts were recorded for this clonotype. V usage is TRBV11-2 and J usage is TRBJ2-5; D is uncertain. The CDR3 consists of 14 residues. The V end lost 1 base, the J end lost 5 bases, and 11 bases lay between the germline ends. The V gene's germline CDR1 is SGHAT and CDR2 FQNNGV. The CDR3 spells CASSLAGRVETQYF. The CDR3 DNA reads as TGTGCCAGCAGCTTAGCAGGACGAGTCGAGACCCAGTACTTC.

The chain links TRBV25-1 to TRBJ2-6; 7 bases agree with TRBD1. CDR3 length equals 18 residues. Germline loops: CDR1 MGHDK, CDR2 SYGVNS. Germline trimming cut 4 bases from V and 0 bases from J; bases unmatched to any gene: 9. The CDR3 DNA is TGTGCCAGCAGTGGTATACAGGGGAGATACTCTGGGGCCAACGTCCTGACTTTC. It yields the protein CASSGIQGRYSGANVLTF.

This clonotype was seen ten or more times. This chain uses TRBV28 with TRBJ2-7, with 8 bases fitting TRBD2. Per the germline V gene, CDR1 is MDHEN and CDR2 is SYDVKM. This CDR3 spans 15 amino acids. V shed 7 bases and J 1 base; nucleotides not matched to a gene: 9. The CDR3 reads CASTYSGVASYEQYF. Written as DNA, the CDR3 is TGTGCCAGCACATATAGCGGGGTCGCTTCCTACGAGCAGTACTTC.

This clonotype has ten or more counts. The V gene is TRBV7-3, the J gene TRBJ2-2, with D possibly matching TRBD1 (5 bases). V lost 5 bases and J 3 bases, leaving 22 bases between the germline ends. The CDR3 is 18 residues long. CDR1 SGHTA and CDR2 FQGTGA come from the germline V gene. The CDR3 protein is CASSPTRQRARDTGELFF. CDR3 DNA: TGTGCCAGCAGCCCAACCAGACAGCGCGCACGAGACACCGGGGAGCTGTTTTTT.

This clonotype has ten or more counts. This rearrangement joins TRBV27 to TRBJ2-7; 8 nucleotides agree with TRBD2. The V and J ends lost 1 base and 5 bases, in that order; junction bases with no gene match: 4. This CDR3 is built from 14 residues. Germline CDR1 MNHEY, CDR2 SMNVEV (reference sequence). DNA of the CDR3: TGTGCCAGCAGTTTATACGGGACTAGTAACGAGCAGTACTTC. Amino acids: CASSLYGTSNEQYF.

This clonotype was seen a handful of times. V usage is TRBV5-4 and J usage is TRBJ2-3; perhaps TRBD2 as D (5 bases). Between the trimmed V and J ends, which lost 2 bases and 5 bases, there was a span of 12 bases. CDR1 and CDR2 from the germline V gene are SGHNT and YYREEE (reference sequence). The CDR3 is 14 residues long. DNA for the CDR3: TGTGCCAGCAGCTTAACTAGGCGCGAAGATACGCAGTATTTT. It yields the protein CASSLTRREDTQYF.

The V gene is TRBV7-3, the J gene TRBJ2-7, with D maybe TRBD2 (6 bases). Germline V gene lookup returns CDR1 SGHTA and CDR2 FQGTGA. CDR3 length equals 13 residues. Trimming pared 3 bases from V and 3 bases from J, leaving 9 bases between. The CDR3 nucleotides read TGTGCCAGCAGCTTCGGGACTCACTACGAGCAGTACTTC. Translated, it gives CASSFGTHYEQYF.

This clonotype was counted ten times or more. This chain links TRBV20-1 with TRBJ2-7; 14 nucleotides match TRBD2. Germline loops: CDR1 DFQATT, CDR2 SNEGSKA (reference sequence). The CDR3 is made up of 14 amino acids. V gave up 6 bases and J gave up 7 bases; unmatched junction bases: 8. The chain's CDR3 is CSALAGLAGGEQYF. CDR3 nucleotides: TGCAGTGCCCTCGCCGGACTAGCGGGAGGTGAGCAGTACTTC.

This clonotype has only a few counts. J is TRBJ2-1 and V is TRBV5-1, with D possibly TRBD2 on 6 matching bases. V lost 4 bases to trimming and J lost 5 bases, with 19 bases between them. The germline V gene has CDR1 SGHRS and CDR2 YFSETQ. This CDR3 is 16 amino acids long. DNA for the CDR3: TGCGCCAGCAGCCTAGGAGGGGCTAGCCGAAACAATGAGCAGTTCTTC. It encodes CASSLGGASRNNEQFF.

This clonotype has at least ten counts. The genes are TRBV7-2 and TRBJ2-3; 12 bases are shared with TRBD2. The CDR3 contains 15 residues. Unmatched junction bases numbered 11, after V lost 5 bases and J lost 11 bases. The germline V gene encodes CDR1 SGHTA and CDR2 FQGNSA. The CDR3 reads CASSPQVTSGSRQYF. The CDR3 region has the DNA TGTGCCAGCAGCCCCCAGGTGACTAGCGGGAGTCGGCAGTATTTT.

This clonotype was counted many times. The rearrangement links TRBV6-2 or TRBV6-3 to TRBJ2-7; D remains ambiguous. The CDR3 is made up of 13 amino acids. The V and J ends lost 5 bases and 2 bases respectively, with 10 bases between them. Germline assignment: CDR1 MNHEY and CDR2 SVGEGT. The CDR3 sequence: CASSRIRAYEQYF. The CDR3 DNA follows: TGTGCCAGCAGTCGAATTAGAGCCTACGAGCAGTACTTC.

This clonotype has a handful of counts. The chain couples TRBV15 to TRBJ2-5; 7 positions agree with TRBD2. This CDR3 region has 16 residues. The junction had 12 bases not matched to a gene; V was cut back by 3 bases and J by 5 bases. Germline CDR1 LNHNV, CDR2 YYDKDF (reference sequence). The CDR3 loop reads CATSRDVAGPTETQYF. The CDR3 bases are TGTGCCACCAGCAGGGATGTAGCGGGCCCGACGGAGACCCAGTACTTC.

This clonotype was seen more than once but under ten times. This sequence joins TRBV6-2 or TRBV6-3 and TRBJ1-1, with unresolved D. V lost 3 bases and J lost 5, with 13 bases in between. Germline CDR1 is MNHEY and CDR2 is SVGEGT. The CDR3 loop spans 14 amino acids. The CDR3 bases are TGTGCCAGCAGTTATCTGTTGCTCGGTACTGAAGCTTTCTTT. Its translation is CASSYLLLGTEAFF.

This clonotype was detected many times. This chain links TRBV20-1 with TRBJ2-1, with 8 bases fitting TRBD2. Germline CDR1 is DFQATT and CDR2 is SNEGSKA (reference sequence). The CDR3 length is 13 residues. V lost 4 bases to trimming and J lost 6 bases; unmatched junction nucleotides: 5. The CDR3 protein is CSATAGVGNEQFF. CDR3 coding DNA: TGCAGTGCTACAGCGGGAGTGGGCAATGAGCAGTTCTTC.

This clonotype was seen ten or more times. This chain connects TRBV10-3 to TRBJ2-7; no definite D call. The CDR3 covers 13 residues. Per germline, CDR1 ENHRY and CDR2 SYGVKD. V was pared by 10 bases and J by 3 bases, with 16 bases between. CDR3 sequence (DNA): TGTGCCACCACTGGGAAAAATGGCTACGAGCAGTACTTC. This encodes CATTGKNGYEQYF.

The table lists this clonotype with many counts. The chain recombines TRBV11-2 with TRBJ1-1; D gene ambiguous. V was pared by 4 bases and J by 5 bases, with 23 bases between. The CDR3 totals 17 residues. Germline CDR1 reads SGHAT; CDR2 reads FQNNGV. CDR3 protein: CASSSPTQTLYRTEAFF. In DNA form, the CDR3 reads TGTGCCAGCAGCTCCCCAACCCAGACACTTTACAGAACTGAAGCTTTCTTT.

This clonotype has a count of ten or more. The J gene is TRBJ2-1, the V gene TRBV13; 10 bases map to TRBD2. This CDR3 has 17 amino acids. The V and J ends lost 1 base and 7 bases, in that order; junction bases with no gene match: 10. Germline V lookup: CDR1 PRHDT, CDR2 FYEKMQ (reference sequence). The CDR3 DNA reads as TGTGCCAGCAGCTTAGAGGGGCCTAGCGGGAGAGGAAATGAGCAGTTCTTC. It encodes CASSLEGPSGRGNEQFF.

This clonotype was observed at least ten times. The V call is TRBV2, the J call TRBJ2-6; 7 bases are a match to TRBD2. Germline CDR1 reads SNHLY; CDR2 reads FYNNEI. The CDR3 is 15 amino acids. The V segment lost 6 bases and the J segment 0 bases; nucleotides outside the gene matches: 2. The CDR3 region is CASSGGSSGANVLTF. The CDR3 DNA is TGTGCCAGCAGCGGCGGGAGCTCTGGGGCCAACGTCCTGACTTTC.

Only a few counts were recorded for this clonotype. The chain combines TRBV7-8 with TRBJ2-1; no definite D call. V lost 5 bases to trimming and J lost 8 bases, with 16 bases between them. Germline V gives CDR1 SGHVS, CDR2 FQNEAQ. The CDR3 loop spans 14 amino acids. DNA for the CDR3: TGTGCCAGCAGCCGAACGGGCCGCGCGGATGAGCAGTTCTTC. It specifies CASSRTGRADEQFF. The variable domain in full, completed from reference TRBV7-8 and TRBJ2-1, reads GAGVSQSPRYKVAKRGQDVALRCDPISGHVSLFWYQQALGQGPEFLTYFQNEAQLDKSGLPSDRFFAERPEGSVSTLKIQRTQQEDSAVYLCASSRTGRADEQFFGPGTRLTVL.

This rearrangement joins TRBV19 to TRBJ1-1; D possibly corresponds to TRBD1 (5 bases). Trimming shortened V by 4 bases and J by 1 base, and 10 bases separated the two germline ends. The CDR3 covers 14 residues. CDR1 and CDR2 from the germline V gene are LNHDA and SQIVND (reference sequence). The CDR3 DNA sequence: TGTGCCAGTAGTAGCTTTGGGGGGAACACTGAAGCTTTCTTT. Its translation is CASSSFGGNTEAFF. The full variable domain, its missing parts supplied by reference TRBV19 and TRBJ1-1, is DGGITQSPKYLFRKEGQNVTLSCEQNLNHDAMYWYRQDPGQGLRLIYYSQIVNDFQKGDIAEGYSVSREKKESFPLTVTSAQKNPTAFYLCASSSFGGNTEAFFGQGTRLTVV.